Listed below are T cell receptor beta chains from one sample, sequenced in a study of technical replicates of blood from a handful of donors. Sequencing used immunoSEQ multiplex PCR; TCRdb keeps in-frame clones, though not all of them. The data contain about 93,000 clones, 95% of them singletons. The material sequenced was T cells isolated from PBMCs. The source is a human donor in good health. Both conserved end residues are trimmed from each CDR3. The order of the fields is V gene, D gene, J gene, CDR3 protein. D genes are given only for firm matches.

V gene: TRBV5-4; D gene: .; J gene: TRBJ2-2; CDR3 protein: ASTHQRDPTGELF
V gene: TRBV11-2; D gene: .; J gene: TRBJ2-1; CDR3 protein: ASSLVVLSGRF
V gene: TRBV6-1; D gene: TRBD1; J gene: TRBJ1-6; CDR3 protein: ASSETDHRGSYNSPLH
V gene: TRBV27; D gene: .; J gene: TRBJ1-1; CDR3 protein: ASSNIPPEKNTEAF
V gene: TRBV4-1; D gene: .; J gene: TRBJ1-4; CDR3 protein: ASSQVFRGANEKLF
V gene: TRBV28; D gene: TRBD2; J gene: TRBJ2-1; CDR3 protein: ASSLLAGDNEQF
V gene: TRBV5-1; D gene: TRBD2; J gene: TRBJ2-3; CDR3 protein: ASSFPIRLAGGTGTDTQY
V gene: TRBV6-1; D gene: .; J gene: TRBJ2-5; CDR3 protein: ASNKQGIQETQY
V gene: TRBV6-6; D gene: .; J gene: TRBJ1-1; CDR3 protein: ASSYSPGATEAF
V gene: TRBV28; D gene: .; J gene: TRBJ2-6; CDR3 protein: ASIPIGANVLT
V gene: TRBV5-5; D gene: TRBD1; J gene: TRBJ2-3; CDR3 protein: ASSPGQGGSTDTQY
V gene: TRBV5-6; D gene: TRBD1; J gene: TRBJ2-7; CDR3 protein: ASSGQGAIYEQY
V gene: TRBV28; D gene: TRBD1; J gene: TRBJ1-5; CDR3 protein: ASSFRQGGQPQH
V gene: TRBV4-1; D gene: TRBD1; J gene: TRBJ2-5; CDR3 protein: ASSQAAEQGAGQY
V gene: TRBV19; D gene: .; J gene: TRBJ2-5; CDR3 protein: ASSIGSGRSQETQY
V gene: TRBV7-9; D gene: .; J gene: TRBJ1-1; CDR3 protein: ASSLVLDSNTEAF
V gene: TRBV4-1; D gene: TRBD1; J gene: TRBJ1-1; CDR3 protein: ASRPGQGPRGTEAF
V gene: TRBV2; D gene: .; J gene: TRBJ2-7; CDR3 protein: ASSEEVGNPTNYEQY
V gene: TRBV5-4; D gene: .; J gene: TRBJ2-3; CDR3 protein: ASSLAFAQY
V gene: TRBV19; D gene: TRBD1; J gene: TRBJ1-4; CDR3 protein: ASSIDAGTGTLSKKLF
V gene: TRBV7-9; D gene: TRBD1; J gene: TRBJ2-7; CDR3 protein: ASSLRSGTAAYEQY
V gene: TRBV6-1; D gene: TRBD1; J gene: TRBJ1-1; CDR3 protein: AARQGGNTEAF
V gene: TRBV5-4; D gene: TRBD2; J gene: TRBJ2-3; CDR3 protein: ASSSRTSGSTDTQY
V gene: TRBV7-9; D gene: .; J gene: TRBJ1-3; CDR3 protein: ASSSDGGTGNTIY
V gene: TRBV6-5; D gene: .; J gene: TRBJ2-3; CDR3 protein: ASSFIRGGTDTQY